The 9 T cell receptor beta chains given below trace back to one sample, sequenced in a study of cytomegalovirus exposure and HLA in healthy donors (dated by TCRdb to about 2017). Library method: the immunoSEQ multiplex PCR assay. For the multiplex PCR, a mixture combining 60 forward primers for TCR Vbeta segments and 13 reverse primers for TCR Jbeta segments was used. TCRdb retrieved this table from immuneACCESS and kept in-frame rearrangements only. Not all clones are present; in checked studies, unresolved V genes account for under half, and no reason is known for the remainder. In all, the sample holds some 180,000 clones, and around 87% of those were seen once. 1.1% of the sample is held by the ten biggest clonotypes. The specimen sequenced was PBMCs. The receptor source for this set is a boy aged 2 to 9 in good health and CMV-seronegative.

The chain employs TRBV30 and TRBJ2-1; 10 bases agree with TRBD2. The CDR3 loop spans 14 amino acids. J lost 4 bases, V lost 5 bases, and 5 bases had no gene match. Germline V gene sequence: CDR1 GTSNPN, CDR2 SVGIG (reference sequence). CDR3 bases: TGTGCCTGGGCTGGACTAGCGGTGTACAATGAGCAGTTCTTC. Protein: CAWAGLAVYNEQFF.

The CDR3 region is CASSIPGLNQPQHF. The CDR3 DNA reads TGTGCCAGTAGTATTCCGGGACTAAATCAGCCCCAGCATTTT. This chain connects TRBV19 to TRBJ1-5, with D possibly TRBD1 on 5 matching bases. From germline, CDR1 is LNHDA and CDR2 SQIVND (reference sequence). The CDR3 runs to 14 residues. With 3 bases removed from V and 4 bases from J, the gap between germline ends came to 10 bases.

The chain joins TRBV27 to TRBJ2-7; D is possibly TRBD2 (6 bases). From germline, CDR1 is MNHEY and CDR2 SMNVEV (reference sequence). The length of the CDR3 is 12 residues. V was trimmed by 8 bases and J by 3 bases, leaving 11 bases between them. CDR3 sequence: CASGAGGYEQYF. Here the CDR3 DNA reads TGTGCCAGCGGAGCGGGTGGCTACGAGCAGTACTTC.

This clone showed up just once. This rearrangement joins TRBV27 to TRBJ2-7, with a weak D call TRBD1 (6 bases). Germline V CDR1 and CDR2: MNHEY, SMNVEV (reference sequence). V was shortened by 4 bases and J by 3 bases, with 13 bases between the two germline ends. The CDR3 covers 14 residues. CDR3 bases: TGTGCCAGCAGTTCAGACAGGTTAAACTACGAGCAGTACTTC. Its protein product is CASSSDRLNYEQYF.

V usage is TRBV2 and J usage is TRBJ2-2; D perhaps matches TRBD1 (5 bases). The CDR3 has 16 residues. Germline CDR1 is SNHLY and CDR2 is FYNNEI. The V end lost 3 bases, the J end lost 1 base, and 12 bases lay between the germline ends. CDR3 coding DNA: TGTGCCAGCAGTGATTGGGGCAGGAAGAACACCGGGGAGCTGTTTTTT. It is translated as CASSDWGRKNTGELFF.

V usage is TRBV7-3 and J usage is TRBJ2-7; weak D call: TRBD2 (5 bases). Deletions cut 1 base from V and 4 bases from J, with 17 bases between. CDR3 length: 16 amino acids. Germline V CDR1 and CDR2: SGHTA, FQGTGA. CDR3 nucleotide sequence: TGTGCCAGCAGCTTAATTCAGTCAAGGGAGCTATACGAGCAGTACTTC. Its translation: CASSLIQSRELYEQYF. The whole variable domain, remainder taken from reference TRBV7-3 and TRBJ2-7, is GAGVSQTPSNKVTEKGKYVELRCDPISGHTALYWYRQSLGQGPEFLIYFQGTGAADDSGLPNDRFFAVRPEGSVSTLKIQRTERGDSAVYLCASSLIQSRELYEQYFGPGTRLTVT.

This rearrangement joins TRBV6-5 to TRBJ2-7; D is possibly TRBD1 (6 bases). The V gene lost 0 bases and the J gene lost 5 bases, with 17 bases spanning the gap. Germline V lookup: CDR1 MNHEY, CDR2 SVGAGI. CDR3 length: 16 amino acids. The CDR3: CASSYSGTRGLDEQYF. CDR3 nucleotides: TGTGCCAGCAGTTACTCGGGGACCAGGGGTCTCGACGAGCAGTACTTC.

Only a few counts were recorded for this clone. V is TRBV5-1 and J is TRBJ1-1; D possibly corresponds to TRBD1 (6 bases). V lost 0 bases, J lost 0 bases, and 9 bases lay in between. Looked up from germline, CDR1 is SGHRS and CDR2 is YFSETQ. This CDR3 has 15 amino acids. CDR3 sequence: CASSLATGLNTEAFF. The CDR3 nucleotides read TGCGCCAGCAGCTTGGCTACAGGGTTGAACACTGAAGCTTTCTTT.

The chain couples TRBV30 to TRBJ2-7; no reliable D call. This CDR3 region has 13 residues. Trimming stripped 2 bases from V and 6 bases from J, with 14 bases between. The germline V gene encodes CDR1 GTSNPN and CDR2 SVGIG (reference sequence). The CDR3 DNA sequence: TGTGCCTGGAGTTTCCAGCCTCGAGGCGAGCAGTACTTC. Translation: CAWSFQPRGEQYF.